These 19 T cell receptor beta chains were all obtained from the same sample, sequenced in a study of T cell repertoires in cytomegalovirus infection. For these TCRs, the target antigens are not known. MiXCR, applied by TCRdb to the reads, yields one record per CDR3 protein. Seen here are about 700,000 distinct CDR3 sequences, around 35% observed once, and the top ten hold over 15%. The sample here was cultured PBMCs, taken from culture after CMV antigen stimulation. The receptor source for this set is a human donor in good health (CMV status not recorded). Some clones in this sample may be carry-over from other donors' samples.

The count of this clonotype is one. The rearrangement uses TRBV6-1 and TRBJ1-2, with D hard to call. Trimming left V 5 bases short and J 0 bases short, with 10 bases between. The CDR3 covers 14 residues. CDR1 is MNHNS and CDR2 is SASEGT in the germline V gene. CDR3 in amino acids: CASSFNSTNYGYTF. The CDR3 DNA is TGTGCCAGCAGTTTTAACAGTACTAACTATGGCTACACCTTC.

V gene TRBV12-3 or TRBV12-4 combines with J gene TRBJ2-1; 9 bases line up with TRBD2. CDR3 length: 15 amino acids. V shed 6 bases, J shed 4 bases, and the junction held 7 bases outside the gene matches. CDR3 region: CASSFSGRPYNEQFF. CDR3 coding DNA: TGTGCCAGCAGCTTCAGCGGGAGGCCTTACAATGAGCAGTTCTTC.

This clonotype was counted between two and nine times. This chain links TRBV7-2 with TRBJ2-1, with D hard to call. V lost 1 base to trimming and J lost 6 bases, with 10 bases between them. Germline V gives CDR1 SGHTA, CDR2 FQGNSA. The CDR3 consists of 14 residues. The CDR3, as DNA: TGTGCCAGCAGCTTAGGTTGGACCGTCAATGAGCAGTTCTTC. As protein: CASSLGWTVNEQFF.

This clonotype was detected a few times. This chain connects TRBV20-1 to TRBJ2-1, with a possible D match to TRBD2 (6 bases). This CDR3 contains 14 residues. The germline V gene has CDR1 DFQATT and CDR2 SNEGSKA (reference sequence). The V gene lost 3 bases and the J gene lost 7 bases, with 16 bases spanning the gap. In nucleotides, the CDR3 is TGCAGTGCTAGGGTAATAGCGGACGTTAATGAGCAGTTCTTC. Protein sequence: CSARVIADVNEQFF.

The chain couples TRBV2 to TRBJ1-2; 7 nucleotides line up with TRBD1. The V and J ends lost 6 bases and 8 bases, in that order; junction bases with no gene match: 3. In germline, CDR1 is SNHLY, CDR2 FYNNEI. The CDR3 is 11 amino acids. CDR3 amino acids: CASRQGVGYTF. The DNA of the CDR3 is TGTGCCAGCAGGCAGGGGGTCGGCTACACCTTC.

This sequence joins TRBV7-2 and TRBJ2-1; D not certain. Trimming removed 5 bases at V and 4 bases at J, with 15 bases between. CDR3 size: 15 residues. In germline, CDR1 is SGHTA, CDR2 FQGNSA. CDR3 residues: CASSQWVSGYNEQFF. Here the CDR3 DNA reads TGTGCCAGCAGCCAATGGGTTAGTGGGTACAATGAGCAGTTCTTC.

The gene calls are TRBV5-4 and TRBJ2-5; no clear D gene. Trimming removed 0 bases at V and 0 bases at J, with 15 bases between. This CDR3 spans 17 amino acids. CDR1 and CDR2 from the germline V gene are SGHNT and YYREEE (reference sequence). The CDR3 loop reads CASSLGGRLGYQETQYF. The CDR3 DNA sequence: TGTGCCAGCAGCTTGGGAGGACGGTTGGGGTACCAAGAGACCCAGTACTTC.

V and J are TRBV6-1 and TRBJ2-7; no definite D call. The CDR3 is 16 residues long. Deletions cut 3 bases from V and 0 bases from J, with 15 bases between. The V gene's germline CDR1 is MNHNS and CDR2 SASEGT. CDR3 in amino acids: CASSEGPAISSYEQYF. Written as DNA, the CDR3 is TGTGCCAGCAGTGAGGGCCCCGCGATTAGCTCCTACGAGCAGTACTTC.

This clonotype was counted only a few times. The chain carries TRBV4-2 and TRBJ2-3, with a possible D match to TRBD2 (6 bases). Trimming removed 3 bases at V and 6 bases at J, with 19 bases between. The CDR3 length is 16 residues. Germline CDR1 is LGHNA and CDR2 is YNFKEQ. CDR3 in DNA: TGTGCCAGCAGCCACCCCCCCAATGCGGGGCGGGATACGCAGTATTTT. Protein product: CASSHPPNAGRDTQYF.

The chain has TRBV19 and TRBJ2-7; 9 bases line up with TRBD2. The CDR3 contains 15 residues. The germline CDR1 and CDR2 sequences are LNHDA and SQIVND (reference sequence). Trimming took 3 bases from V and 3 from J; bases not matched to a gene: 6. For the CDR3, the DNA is TGTGCCAGTAGTATTGTGGCGGGAGGGGTCTACGAGCAGTACTTC. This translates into CASSIVAGGVYEQYF.

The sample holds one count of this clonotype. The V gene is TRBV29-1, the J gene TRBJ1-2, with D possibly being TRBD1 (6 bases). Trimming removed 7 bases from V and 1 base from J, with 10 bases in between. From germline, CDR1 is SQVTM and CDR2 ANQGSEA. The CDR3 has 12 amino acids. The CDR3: CSGTDYNYGYTF. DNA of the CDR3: TGCAGCGGGACAGACTATAACTATGGCTACACCTTC. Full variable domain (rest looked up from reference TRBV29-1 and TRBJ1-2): SAVISQKPSRDICQRGTSLTIQCQVDSQVTMMFWYRQQPGQSLTLIATANQGSEATYESGFVIDKFPISRPNLTFSTLTVSNMSPEDSSIYLCSGTDYNYGYTFGSGTRLTVV.

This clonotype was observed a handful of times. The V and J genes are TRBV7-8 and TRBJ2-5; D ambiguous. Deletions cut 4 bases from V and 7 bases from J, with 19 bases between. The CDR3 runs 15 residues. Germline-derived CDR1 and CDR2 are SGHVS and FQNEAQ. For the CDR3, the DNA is TGTGCCAGCAGCTACACCTCGGGTCCCAAGGGGACCCAGTACTTC. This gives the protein CASSYTSGPKGTQYF.

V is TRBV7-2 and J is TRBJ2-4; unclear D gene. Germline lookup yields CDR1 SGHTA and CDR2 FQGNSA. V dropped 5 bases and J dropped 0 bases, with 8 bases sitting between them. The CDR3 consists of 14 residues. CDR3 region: CASSPELAKNIQYF. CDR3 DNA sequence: TGTGCCAGCAGCCCTGAGCTAGCCAAAAACATTCAGTACTTC.

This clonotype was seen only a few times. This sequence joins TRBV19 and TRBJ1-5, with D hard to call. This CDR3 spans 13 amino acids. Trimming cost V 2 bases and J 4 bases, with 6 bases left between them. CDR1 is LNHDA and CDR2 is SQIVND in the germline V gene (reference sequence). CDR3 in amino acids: CASSINRNQPQHF. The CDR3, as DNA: TGTGCCAGTAGTATAAACAGAAATCAGCCCCAGCATTTT. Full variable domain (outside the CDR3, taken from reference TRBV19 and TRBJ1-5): DGGITQSPKYLFRKEGQNVTLSCEQNLNHDAMYWYRQDPGQGLRLIYYSQIVNDFQKGDIAEGYSVSREKKESFPLTVTSAQKNPTAFYLCASSINRNQPQHFGDGTRLSIL.

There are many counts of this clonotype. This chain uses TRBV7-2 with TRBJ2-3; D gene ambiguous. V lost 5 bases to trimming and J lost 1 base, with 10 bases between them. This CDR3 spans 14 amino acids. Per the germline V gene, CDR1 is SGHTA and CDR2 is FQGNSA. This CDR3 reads CASSPTQGTDTQYF. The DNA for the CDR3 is TGTGCCAGCAGCCCCACCCAGGGCACAGATACGCAGTATTTT.

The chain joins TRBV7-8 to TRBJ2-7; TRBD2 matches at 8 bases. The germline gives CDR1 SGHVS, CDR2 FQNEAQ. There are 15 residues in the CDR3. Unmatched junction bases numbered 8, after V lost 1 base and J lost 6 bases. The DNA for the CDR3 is TGTGCCAGCAGCTTAGGGACCGGGACTAGGGGCGAGCAGTACTTC. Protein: CASSLGTGTRGEQYF.

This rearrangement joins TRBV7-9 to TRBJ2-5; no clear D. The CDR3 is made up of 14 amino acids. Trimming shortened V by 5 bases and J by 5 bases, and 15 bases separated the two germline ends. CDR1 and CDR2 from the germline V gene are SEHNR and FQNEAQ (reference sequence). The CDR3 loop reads CASSPAPLKETQYF. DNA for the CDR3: TGTGCCAGCAGCCCGGCCCCTTTGAAGGAGACCCAGTACTTC.

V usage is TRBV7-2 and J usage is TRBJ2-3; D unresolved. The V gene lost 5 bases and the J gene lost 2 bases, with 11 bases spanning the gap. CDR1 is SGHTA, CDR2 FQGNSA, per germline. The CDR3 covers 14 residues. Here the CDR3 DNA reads TGTGCCAGCAGCCCACGGACCTACACAGATACGCAGTATTTT. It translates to CASSPRTYTDTQYF.

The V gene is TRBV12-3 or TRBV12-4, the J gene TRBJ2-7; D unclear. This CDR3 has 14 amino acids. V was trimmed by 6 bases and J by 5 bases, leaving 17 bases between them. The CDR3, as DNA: TGTGCCAGCAGGAAGGGAAACAGCCTCCACGAGCAGTACTTC. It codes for CASRKGNSLHEQYF.